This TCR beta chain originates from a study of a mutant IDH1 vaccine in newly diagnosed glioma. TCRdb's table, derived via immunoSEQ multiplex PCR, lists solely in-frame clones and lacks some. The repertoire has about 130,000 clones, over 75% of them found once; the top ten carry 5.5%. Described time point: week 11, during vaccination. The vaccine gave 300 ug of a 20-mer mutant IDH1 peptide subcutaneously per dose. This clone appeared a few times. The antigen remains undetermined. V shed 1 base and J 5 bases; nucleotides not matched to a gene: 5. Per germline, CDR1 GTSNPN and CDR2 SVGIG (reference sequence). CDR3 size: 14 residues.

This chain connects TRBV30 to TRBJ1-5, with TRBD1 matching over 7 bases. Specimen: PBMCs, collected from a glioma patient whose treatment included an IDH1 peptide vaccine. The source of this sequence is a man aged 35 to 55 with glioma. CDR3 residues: CAWSGGGADQPQHF. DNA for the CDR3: TGTGCCTGGAGTGGAGGGGGCGCCGATCAGCCCCAGCATTTT.